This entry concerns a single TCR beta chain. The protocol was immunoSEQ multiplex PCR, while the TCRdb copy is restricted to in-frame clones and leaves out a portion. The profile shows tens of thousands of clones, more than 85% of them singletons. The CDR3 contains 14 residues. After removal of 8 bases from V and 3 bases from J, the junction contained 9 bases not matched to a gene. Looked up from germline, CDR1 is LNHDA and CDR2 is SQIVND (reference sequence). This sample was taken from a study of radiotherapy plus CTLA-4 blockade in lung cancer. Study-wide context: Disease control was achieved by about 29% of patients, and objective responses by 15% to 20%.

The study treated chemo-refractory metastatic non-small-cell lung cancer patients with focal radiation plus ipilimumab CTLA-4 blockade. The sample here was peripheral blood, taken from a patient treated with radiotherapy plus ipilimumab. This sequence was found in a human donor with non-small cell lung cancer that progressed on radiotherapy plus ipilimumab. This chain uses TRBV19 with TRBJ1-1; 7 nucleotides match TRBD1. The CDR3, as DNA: TGTGCCAGTCGCCCACAGCAGGGGGACACTGAAGCTTTCTTT. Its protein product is CASRPQQGDTEAFF.